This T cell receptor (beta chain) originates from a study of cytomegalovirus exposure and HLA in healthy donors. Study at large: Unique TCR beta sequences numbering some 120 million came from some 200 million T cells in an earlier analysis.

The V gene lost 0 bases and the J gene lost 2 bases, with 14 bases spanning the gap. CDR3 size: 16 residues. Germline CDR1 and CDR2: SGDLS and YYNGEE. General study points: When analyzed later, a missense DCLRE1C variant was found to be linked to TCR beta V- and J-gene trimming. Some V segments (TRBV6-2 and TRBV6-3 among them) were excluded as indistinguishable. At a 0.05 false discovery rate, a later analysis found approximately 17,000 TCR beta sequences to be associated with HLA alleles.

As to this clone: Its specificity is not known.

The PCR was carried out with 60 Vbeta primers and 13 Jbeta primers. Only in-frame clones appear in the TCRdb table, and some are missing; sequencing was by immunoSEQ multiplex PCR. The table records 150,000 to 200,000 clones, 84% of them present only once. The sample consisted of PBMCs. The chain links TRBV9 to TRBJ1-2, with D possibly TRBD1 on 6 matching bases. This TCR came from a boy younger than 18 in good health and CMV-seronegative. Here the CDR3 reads CASSVVEDSPNYGYTF. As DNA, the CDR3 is TGTGCCAGCAGCGTAGTAGAGGACAGTCCCAACTATGGCTACACCTTC.